The clone carrying this T cell receptor (beta chain) showed up just a few times. The target antigen is unknown. TCRdb redid the calling of the PCR reads with MiXCR, one entry per CDR3 protein. Among hundreds of thousands of distinct CDR3 sequences listed, roughly 23% were seen once. This record comes from a study of molecular identifiers for immune sequencing clone quantification. The V and J ends lost 6 bases and 2 bases respectively, with 11 bases between them. The germline V gene has CDR1 SEHNR and CDR2 FQNEAQ (reference sequence). The CDR3 covers 13 residues. Study observations and caveats: A single cell's spiked Jurkat TCR RNA was reportedly detectable among about a million naive cells. Clones of above 20 RNA copies carried over 97% of effector molecules; in naive cells they carried under 1%. Highly expanded clone sizes could be underestimated by identical TCR molecules that share a barcode.

The sequencing sample was made of naive CD8+ T cells from blood, with Jurkat cell RNA spiked in. As to subset: FACS-sorted CD8+CD4-CCR7+CD45RA+ naive T cells. This chain connects TRBV7-9 to TRBJ2-7; a possible D gene is TRBD1 (5 bases). The sequence derives from a human donor in good health. Some libraries in this study had Jurkat cell RNA spiked in. CDR3 residues: CASSMPGTYEQYF. The CDR3 coding sequence is TGTGCCAGCAGTATGCCAGGGACCTACGAGCAGTACTTC.